This T cell receptor beta chain derives from a study of human T cells and chemical hapten exposure. As for the study in general: Across the whole study, which lasted about 23 weeks, patients were given diphenylcyclopropenone on the scalp once a week.

Specified time point: patch test 3, about 24 weeks after DPC sensitization. Noted treatment: therapeutic diphenylcyclopropenone sensitization with weekly scalp DPC. Drawing of blood took place ahead of applying each patch test. Study-wide results and caveats: Counts of TCRs above 1 in 1000 frequency stayed unchanged with DPC sensitization.

As for this clonotype: No antigen is known for it.

CDR3 length: 15 amino acids. V dropped 5 bases and J dropped 4; count of bases not matched to a gene: 6. Looked up from germline, CDR1 is SGHAT and CDR2 is FQNNGV. Single cDNA molecules in the library carried unique molecular identifiers attached during preparation. TCRdb recomputed calls from the RACE reads with MiXCR, one row per CDR3 protein. The table has about 190,000 distinct CDR3 sequences, 20% to 25% seen once. The specimen comprised whole blood, sampled in connection with sensitization to the hapten diphenylcyclopropenone (DPC). This chain connects TRBV11-2 to TRBJ2-3, with TRBD2 matching over 10 bases. This receptor was identified in a woman aged 40 to 50 with alopecia areata. Some clones in this sample may be carry-over from other donors' samples. DNA for the CDR3: TGTGCCAGCAGCAGAGCGGGAGGGCGAGCAGATACGCAGTATTTT. Translated: CASSRAGGRADTQYF.